The 25 T cell receptor beta chains below come from one sample, sequenced in a study of OX40 agonist ivuxolimab in advanced cancers. The method was immunoSEQ multiplex PCR; TCRdb's version includes in-frame clones alone and lacks a portion of them. The sample yields some 150,000 clones, more than 85% seen once. Here the sequenced sample was CD4+ or CD8+ T cells sorted from blood, taken in a trial of the OX40 agonist ivuxolimab. Receptors were obtained from an adult with an advanced solid tumor such as melanoma, head and neck, liver or kidney cancer.

This chain joins TRBV7-2 and TRBJ2-3, with TRBD2 matching 8 bases. With 5 bases clipped from V and 4 bases from J, the junction kept 14 bases outside the gene matches. The germline CDR1 and CDR2 sequences are SGHTA and FQGNSA. The CDR3 is made up of 17 amino acids. The CDR3 spells CASSALAVPGGPDTQYF. The CDR3 nucleotides read TGTGCCAGCAGCGCACTAGCGGTCCCTGGGGGCCCAGATACGCAGTATTTT.

This clone was counted a single time. The genes are TRBV7-6 and TRBJ2-1, with TRBD1 matching 8 bases. J was trimmed by 0 bases and V by 4 bases; bases with no gene match: 8. The CDR3 spans 17 residues. Germline lookup yields CDR1 SGHVS and CDR2 FNYEAQ. CDR3 in DNA: TGTGCCAGCAGCTCACTCGGACAGGGCGGCTCCTACAATGAGCAGTTCTTC. It yields the protein CASSSLGQGGSYNEQFF.

The rearrangement uses TRBV27 and TRBJ1-5; no clear D gene. Per the germline V gene, CDR1 is MNHEY and CDR2 is SMNVEV (reference sequence). The V end was cut by 1 base, the J end by 8 bases, with 12 bases between. This CDR3 is 14 amino acids long. CDR3 region: CASSLYGTSEPQHF. The CDR3 region has the DNA TGTGCCAGCAGTTTATACGGCACCTCAGAGCCCCAGCATTTT.

DNA of the CDR3: TGTGCCAGCAGTGAAATTACGCAGGGGTCCGAGCAGTACTTC. Its translation: CASSEITQGSEQYF. The genes are TRBV6-5 and TRBJ2-7; D may be TRBD1 (6 bases). The germline V gene has CDR1 MNHEY and CDR2 SVGAGI. The CDR3 spans 14 residues. V was trimmed by 5 bases and J by 6 bases, leaving 17 bases between them.

V is TRBV7-2 and J is TRBJ2-1, with TRBD2 as a possible D gene (6 bases). Germline V lookup: CDR1 SGHTA, CDR2 FQGNSA. The CDR3 is made up of 14 amino acids. The V end was cut by 5 bases, the J end by 9 bases, with 17 bases between. CDR3 coding DNA: TGTGCCAGCAGCATACGGGACTCCAGCGGTGAGCAGTTCTTC. This codes for CASSIRDSSGEQFF.

The count of this clone is one. This chain joins TRBV14 and TRBJ2-7, with no clear D. CDR3 length: 17 residues. Germline V gene data show CDR1 as SGHDN and CDR2 as FVKESK. V lost 0 bases and J 0 bases, leaving 15 bases between the germline ends. CDR3 sequence reads: CASSQDLSPGYSYEQYF. The DNA for the CDR3 is TGTGCCAGCAGCCAAGATCTTTCGCCAGGCTACTCCTACGAGCAGTACTTC.

This clone was detected a few times. Other nucleotide sequences in the sample specify the same CDR3. The chain recombines TRBV2 with TRBJ1-5; weak D call: TRBD1 (6 bases). Trimming left V 6 bases short and J 4 bases short, with 10 bases between. The CDR3 covers 13 residues. Germline assignment: CDR1 SNHLY and CDR2 FYNNEI. The chain's CDR3 is CASRGQGNQPQHF. DNA of the CDR3: TGTGCCAGCAGGGGGCAGGGGAATCAGCCCCAGCATTTT. Using reference TRBV2 and TRBJ1-5 for the parts outside the CDR3, the full variable domain is EPEVTQTPSHQVTQMGQEVILRCVPISNHLYFYWYRQILGQKVEFLVSFYNNEISEKSEIFDDQFSVERPDGSNFTLKIRSTKLEDSAMYFCASRGQGNQPQHFGDGTRLSIL.

The chain carries TRBV11-2 and TRBJ1-2, with 7 bases identical to TRBD1. Germline assignment: CDR1 SGHAT and CDR2 FQNNGV. The CDR3 totals 13 residues. With V trimmed by 4 bases and J by 8 bases, 7 bases remained unmatched. CDR3 region: CASSSNRGPGYTF. For the CDR3, the DNA is TGTGCCAGCAGCTCCAACAGGGGACCAGGCTACACCTTC.

J is TRBJ2-4 and V is TRBV5-1, with 9 bases matching TRBD2. CDR1 SGHRS and CDR2 YFSETQ come from the germline V gene. The CDR3 runs 21 residues. The trim removed 9 bases at V and 6 bases at J, leaving 31 bases unmatched. The CDR3 sequence is CATPPRLGGRAEGGLGNIQYF. In nucleotides, the CDR3 is TGCGCCACCCCCCCCCGTCTTGGCGGGAGGGCCGAAGGGGGGTTAGGAAACATTCAGTACTTC.

V and J are TRBV7-2 and TRBJ1-3; 10 nucleotides agree with TRBD1. J lost 4 bases, V lost 5 bases, and 5 bases had no gene match. Per the germline V gene, CDR1 is SGHTA and CDR2 is FQGNSA. The CDR3 runs 15 residues. The CDR3 sequence: CASSAGQGIGNTIYF. Written as DNA, the CDR3 is TGTGCCAGCAGCGCGGGACAGGGGATCGGAAACACCATATATTTT. Variable domain in full (rest from reference TRBV7-2 and TRBJ1-3): GAGVSQSPSNKVTEKGKDVELRCDPISGHTALYWYRQSLGQGLEFLIYFQGNSAPDKSGLPSDRFSAERTGGSVSTLTIQRTQQEDSAVYLCASSAGQGIGNTIYFGEGSWLTVV.

The V and J genes are TRBV9 and TRBJ2-5, with TRBD1 as a possible D gene (6 bases). The J call is in doubt because the DNA end fits TRBJ2-7 better. The CDR3 spans 16 residues. Germline-derived CDR1 and CDR2 are SGDLS and YYNGEE. In DNA, the CDR3 is TGTGCCAGCAGCGTAGCAGATCACAGGGCGGTTTACGAGCAGTACTTC. It is translated as CASSVADHRAVYEQYF.

Only one count was recorded for this clone. The chain is built from TRBV11-2 and TRBJ1-4; D perhaps matches TRBD1 (6 bases). V was trimmed by 5 bases and J by 5 bases, leaving 18 bases between them. From germline, CDR1 is SGHAT and CDR2 FQNNGV. This CDR3 has 16 amino acids. CDR3 DNA: TGTGCCAGCAGCCAAGGGACCGGGACACGCAATGAAAAACTGTTTTTT. Its translation is CASSQGTGTRNEKLFF.

V usage is TRBV7-9 and J usage is TRBJ1-2; TRBD1 might be the D (5 bases). CDR3 length equals 16 residues. CDR1 is SEHNR, CDR2 FQNEAQ, per germline (reference sequence). Trimming stripped 3 bases from V and 4 bases from J, with 18 bases between. The CDR3 region is CASSFGLPGGVYGYTF. Here the CDR3 DNA reads TGTGCCAGCAGCTTCGGACTCCCCGGAGGGGTCTATGGCTACACCTTC.

CDR3 in amino acids: CASSPQRGGDGYTF. The CDR3, as DNA: TGTGCCAGCAGCCCGCAGAGGGGGGGGGATGGCTACACCTTC. This chain uses TRBV9 with TRBJ1-2, with TRBD1 as a possible D gene (6 bases). The CDR3 contains 14 residues. Trimming pared 4 bases from V and 6 bases from J, leaving 16 bases between. The germline V gene has CDR1 SGDLS and CDR2 YYNGEE.

V and J are TRBV19 and TRBJ1-5; 9 nucleotides line up with TRBD1. The CDR3 length is 20 residues. V shed 1 base, J shed 2 bases, and the junction held 15 bases outside the gene matches. Germline values: CDR1 LNHDA, CDR2 SQIVND (reference sequence). The CDR3 nucleotides read TGTGCCAGTAGTATAGCCCCGGGACAGGGTATCGTGTGGGGCAATCAGCCCCAGCATTTT. Protein sequence: CASSIAPGQGIVWGNQPQHF.

The chain recombines TRBV4-3 with TRBJ1-1; D remains ambiguous. There are 16 residues in the CDR3. Trimming shortened V by 4 bases and J by 3 bases, and 18 bases separated the two germline ends. Germline V gene lookup returns CDR1 LGHNA and CDR2 YSLEER. CDR3 coding DNA: TGCGCCAGCAGCCTAGAGTGGGTCGGGGAAGACACTGAAGCTTTCTTT. Translation: CASSLEWVGEDTEAFF.

This chain uses TRBV5-8 with TRBJ2-3, with D possibly matching TRBD1 (6 bases). This CDR3 is 19 amino acids long. In germline, CDR1 is SGHTS, CDR2 YDEGEE. Trimming stripped 4 bases from V and 2 bases from J, with 26 bases between. The CDR3 loop reads CASSTRPTGSGPPTDTQYF. CDR3 nucleotides: TGTGCCAGCAGCACCCGACCGACAGGCAGTGGGCCCCCCACAGATACGCAGTATTTT.

This clone was seen just once. The chain joins TRBV18 to TRBJ1-1; D not certain. Germline lookup yields CDR1 KGHSH and CDR2 LQKENI. The V gene lost 3 bases and the J gene lost 8 bases, with 10 bases spanning the gap. The CDR3 is made up of 12 amino acids. CDR3 DNA: TGTGCCAGCTCACCGAGGGATCCCGAAGCTTTCTTT. Its protein product is CASSPRDPEAFF. Combining the CDR3 with reference TRBV18 and TRBJ1-1 gives the whole variable domain NAGVMQNPRHLVRRRGQEARLRCSPMKGHSHVYWYRQLPEEGLKFMVYLQKENIIDESGMPKERFSAEFPKEGPSILRIQQVVRGDSAAYFCASSPRDPEAFFGQGTRLTVV.

The CDR3 bases are TGTGCCAGCAGCTCCGGCGGGGGGTCGGGAAACACCATATATTTT. Translated, it gives CASSSGGGSGNTIYF. The chain joins TRBV7-2 to TRBJ1-3; the D gene is possibly TRBD1 (5 bases). V lost 4 bases, J lost 4 bases, and 14 bases lay in between. This CDR3 has 15 residues. In germline, CDR1 is SGHTA, CDR2 FQGNSA. Looking up the rest from reference TRBV7-2 and TRBJ1-3 gives the full variable domain: GAGVSQSPSNKVTEKGKDVELRCDPISGHTALYWYRQSLGQGLEFLIYFQGNSAPDKSGLPSDRFSAERTGGSVSTLTIQRTQQEDSAVYLCASSSGGGSGNTIYFGEGSWLTVV.

This clone has only a few counts. The rearrangement links TRBV7-9 to TRBJ1-2; D not resolved. This CDR3 is built from 11 residues. Trimming removed 4 bases from V and 11 bases from J, with 11 bases in between. Germline loops: CDR1 SEHNR, CDR2 FQNEAQ (reference sequence). The DNA for the CDR3 is TGTGCCAGCAGCTCGGACCCTGGGTACACCTTC. It is translated as CASSSDPGYTF.

This clone was detected only once. The gene calls are TRBV2 and TRBJ2-7, with a possible D match to TRBD2 (5 bases). Trimming pared 6 bases from V and 4 bases from J, leaving 13 bases between. The CDR3 is 13 residues long. Germline values: CDR1 SNHLY, CDR2 FYNNEI. CDR3 DNA: TGTGCCAGCAGCGGGATGTTCGGGTACGAGCAGTACTTC. Its translation: CASSGMFGYEQYF.

The V gene is TRBV7-7, the J gene TRBJ2-1, with TRBD1 matching over 7 bases. V lost 5 bases and J lost 2; bases outside the gene matches: 12. Germline-derived CDR1 and CDR2 are SSHAT and FNYEAQ (reference sequence). The CDR3 runs to 17 residues. The CDR3 spells CASSVALGQGAYNEQFF. CDR3 coding DNA: TGTGCCAGCAGCGTTGCCCTGGGGCAGGGGGCCTACAATGAGCAGTTCTTC. Using reference TRBV7-7 and TRBJ2-1 for the parts outside the CDR3, the full variable domain is GAGVSQSPRYKVTKRGQDVTLRCDPISSHATLYWYQQALGQGPEFLTYFNYEAQPDKSGLPSDRFSAERPEGSISTLTIQRTEQRDSAMYRCASSVALGQGAYNEQFFGPGTRLTVL.

The chain employs TRBV19 and TRBJ1-1; a weak D match, TRBD1 (5 bases). V was pared by 4 bases and J by 3 bases, with 12 bases between. The CDR3 length is 14 residues. Germline CDR1 LNHDA, CDR2 SQIVND (reference sequence). CDR3 nucleotides: TGTGCCAGTAGTAGGGCTTGGGGGGACACTGAAGCTTTCTTT. As protein: CASSRAWGDTEAFF.

The rearrangement joins TRBV9 to TRBJ2-2, with 7 bases aligning to TRBD1. The CDR3 has 16 amino acids. V shed 0 bases and J 4 bases; nucleotides not matched to a gene: 6. Germline V gene data show CDR1 as SGDLS and CDR2 as YYNGEE. As DNA, the CDR3 is TGTGCCAGCAGCGTAGGAAGAACAGGGGTCACCGGGGAGCTGTTTTTT. Translating it yields CASSVGRTGVTGELFF.

The chain is built from TRBV18 and TRBJ2-7, with D possibly TRBD1 on 5 matching bases. Germline-derived CDR1 and CDR2 are KGHSH and LQKENI. The germline V and J ends were trimmed by 0 bases and 4 bases, with 16 bases remaining between them. This CDR3 is built from 16 residues. The CDR3 DNA reads TGTGCCAGCTCACCACCGGGGCAGGGCATAGGGTACGAGCAGTACTTC. This codes for CASSPPGQGIGYEQYF.